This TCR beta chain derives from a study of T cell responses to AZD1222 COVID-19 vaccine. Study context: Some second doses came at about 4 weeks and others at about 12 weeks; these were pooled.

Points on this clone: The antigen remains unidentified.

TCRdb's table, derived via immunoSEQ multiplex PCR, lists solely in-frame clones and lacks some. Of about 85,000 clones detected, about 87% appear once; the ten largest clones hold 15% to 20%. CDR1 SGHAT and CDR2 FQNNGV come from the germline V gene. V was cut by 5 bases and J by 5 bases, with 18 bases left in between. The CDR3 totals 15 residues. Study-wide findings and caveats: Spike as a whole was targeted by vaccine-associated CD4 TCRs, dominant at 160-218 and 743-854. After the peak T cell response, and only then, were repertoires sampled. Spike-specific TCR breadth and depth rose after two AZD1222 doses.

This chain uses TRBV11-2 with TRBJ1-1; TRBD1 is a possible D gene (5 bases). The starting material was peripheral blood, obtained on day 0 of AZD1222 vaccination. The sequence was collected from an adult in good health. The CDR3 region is CASSPRDFGGTEAFF. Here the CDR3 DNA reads TGTGCCAGCAGCCCGAGGGACTTCGGAGGAACTGAAGCTTTCTTT.